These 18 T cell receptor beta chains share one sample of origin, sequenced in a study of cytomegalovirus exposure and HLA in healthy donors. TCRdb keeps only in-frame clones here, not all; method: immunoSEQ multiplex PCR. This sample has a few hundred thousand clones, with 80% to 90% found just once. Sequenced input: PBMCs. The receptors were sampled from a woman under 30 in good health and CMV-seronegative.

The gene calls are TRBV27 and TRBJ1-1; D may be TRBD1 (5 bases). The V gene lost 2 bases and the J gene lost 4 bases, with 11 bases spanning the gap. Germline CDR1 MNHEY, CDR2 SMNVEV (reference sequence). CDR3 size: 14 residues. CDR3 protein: CASSLEQRGTEAFF. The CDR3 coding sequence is TGTGCCAGCAGTTTAGAACAAAGGGGCACTGAAGCTTTCTTT.

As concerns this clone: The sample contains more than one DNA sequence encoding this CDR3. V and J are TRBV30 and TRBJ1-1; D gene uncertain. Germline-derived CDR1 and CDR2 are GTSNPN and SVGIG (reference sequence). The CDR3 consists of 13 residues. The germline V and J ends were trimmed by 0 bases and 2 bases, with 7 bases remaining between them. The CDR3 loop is CAWSVGRNTEAFF. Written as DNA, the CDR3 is TGTGCCTGGAGTGTCGGGAGAAACACTGAAGCTTTCTTT.

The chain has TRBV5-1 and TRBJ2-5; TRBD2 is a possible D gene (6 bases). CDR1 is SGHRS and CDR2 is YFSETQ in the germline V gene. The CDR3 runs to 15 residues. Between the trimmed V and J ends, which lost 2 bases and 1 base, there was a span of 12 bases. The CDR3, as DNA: TGCGCCAGCAGCTTAGGGATCGGGGGCCAAGAGACCCAGTACTTC. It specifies CASSLGIGGQETQYF.

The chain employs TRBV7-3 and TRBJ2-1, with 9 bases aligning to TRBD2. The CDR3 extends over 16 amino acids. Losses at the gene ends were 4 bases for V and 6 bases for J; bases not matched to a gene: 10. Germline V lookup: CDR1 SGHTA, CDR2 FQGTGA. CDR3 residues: CASSSGAGGARNEQFF. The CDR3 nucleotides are TGTGCCAGCAGCTCTGGGGCGGGAGGGGCGCGCAATGAGCAGTTCTTC. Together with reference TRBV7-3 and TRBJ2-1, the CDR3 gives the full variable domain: GAGVSQTPSNKVTEKGKYVELRCDPISGHTALYWYRQSLGQGPEFLIYFQGTGAADDSGLPNDRFFAVRPEGSVSTLKIQRTERGDSAVYLCASSSGAGGARNEQFFGPGTRLTVL.

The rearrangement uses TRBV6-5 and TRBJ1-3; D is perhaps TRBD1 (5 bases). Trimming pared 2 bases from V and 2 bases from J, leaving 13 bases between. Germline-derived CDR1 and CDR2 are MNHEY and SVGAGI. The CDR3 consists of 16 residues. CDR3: CASSYVGLGAGNTIYF. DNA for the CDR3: TGTGCCAGCAGTTACGTGGGACTGGGGGCTGGAAACACCATATATTTT.

The CDR3 reads CASRTLAGGADTQYF. CDR3 DNA sequence: TGTGCCAGCAGGACCCTAGCGGGAGGGGCAGATACGCAGTATTTT. This chain links TRBV6-5 with TRBJ2-3; 12 bases are a match to TRBD2. Unmatched junction bases numbered 5, after V lost 6 bases and J lost 4 bases. Germline V gene sequence: CDR1 MNHEY, CDR2 SVGAGI. CDR3 length: 15 residues.

The CDR3 spells CASSVPDRVNTEAFF. The CDR3 DNA reads as TGTGCCAGCAGCGTACCTGACAGGGTGAACACTGAAGCTTTCTTT. V and J are TRBV5-4 and TRBJ1-1; TRBD1 agrees at 7 bases. The V gene end was trimmed by 4 bases and the J gene end by 0 bases; junction bases not matched to a gene: 6. The CDR3 consists of 15 residues. Germline V gene data show CDR1 as SGHNT and CDR2 as YYREEE (reference sequence).

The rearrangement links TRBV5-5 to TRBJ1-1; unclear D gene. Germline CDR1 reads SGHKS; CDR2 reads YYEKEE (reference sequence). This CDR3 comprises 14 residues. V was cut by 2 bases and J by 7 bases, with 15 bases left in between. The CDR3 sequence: CASSFRRTRDEAFF. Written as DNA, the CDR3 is TGTGCCAGCAGCTTTCGCAGGACCCGGGATGAAGCTTTCTTT.

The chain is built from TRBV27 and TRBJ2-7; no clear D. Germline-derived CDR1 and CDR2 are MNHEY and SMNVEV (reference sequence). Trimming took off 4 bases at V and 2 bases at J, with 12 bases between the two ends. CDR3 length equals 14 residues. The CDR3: CASSSGTGPYEQYF. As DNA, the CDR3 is TGTGCCAGCAGTTCCGGCACTGGGCCCTACGAGCAGTACTTC.

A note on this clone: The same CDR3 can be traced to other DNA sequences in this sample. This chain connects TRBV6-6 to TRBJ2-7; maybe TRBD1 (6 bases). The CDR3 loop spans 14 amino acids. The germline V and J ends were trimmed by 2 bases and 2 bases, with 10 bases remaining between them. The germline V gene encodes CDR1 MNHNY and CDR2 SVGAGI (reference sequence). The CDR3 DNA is TGTGCCAGCAGTTACGGGCAGGGGACCTACGAGCAGTACTTC. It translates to CASSYGQGTYEQYF.

The CDR3 is CASRGTGDGYPYEQYF. DNA of the CDR3: TGTGCCAGCAGAGGAACAGGAGACGGATATCCCTACGAGCAGTACTTC. The chain combines TRBV28 with TRBJ2-7; D is possibly TRBD1 (5 bases). The V gene lost 6 bases and the J gene lost 2 bases, with 20 bases spanning the gap. This CDR3 has 16 residues. Germline assignment: CDR1 MDHEN and CDR2 SYDVKM.

The CDR3 DNA reads TGTGCCAGCAGTTTGGGGGGGGCGGTTGAGCAGTTCTTC. Its translation is CASSLGGAVEQFF. The chain uses TRBV27 and TRBJ2-1, with D perhaps matching TRBD2 (7 bases). Trimming left V 3 bases short and J 9 bases short, with 12 bases between. Germline V gene lookup returns CDR1 MNHEY and CDR2 SMNVEV (reference sequence). The CDR3 sequence is 13 residues long.

CDR3: CASSRTLTAGELFF. The CDR3 DNA reads TGTGCCAGCAGCCGGACACTTACCGCCGGGGAGCTGTTTTTT. The chain links TRBV2 to TRBJ2-2; D might be TRBD1 (5 bases). The CDR3 has 14 amino acids. V was trimmed by 6 bases and J by 6 bases, leaving 14 bases between them. CDR1 is SNHLY and CDR2 is FYNNEI in the germline V gene. Full variable domain (rest looked up from reference TRBV2 and TRBJ2-2): EPEVTQTPSHQVTQMGQEVILRCVPISNHLYFYWYRQILGQKVEFLVSFYNNEISEKSEIFDDQFSVERPDGSNFTLKIRSTKLEDSAMYFCASSRTLTAGELFFGEGSRLTVL.

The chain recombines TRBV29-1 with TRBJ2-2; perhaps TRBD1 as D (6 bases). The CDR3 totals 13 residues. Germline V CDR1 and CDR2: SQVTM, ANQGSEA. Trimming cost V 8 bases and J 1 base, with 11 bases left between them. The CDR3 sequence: CSSQGQNTGELFF. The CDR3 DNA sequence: TGCAGCTCCCAGGGGCAGAACACCGGGGAGCTGTTTTTT.

The CDR3 DNA reads TGTGCCAATTCACTGGTGAAAAAACTGTTTTTT. It yields the protein CANSLVKKLFF. This rearrangement joins TRBV9 to TRBJ1-4; D is unresolved. This CDR3 comprises 11 residues. Germline lookup yields CDR1 SGDLS and CDR2 YYNGEE. Trimming stripped 9 bases from V and 9 bases from J, with 12 bases between.

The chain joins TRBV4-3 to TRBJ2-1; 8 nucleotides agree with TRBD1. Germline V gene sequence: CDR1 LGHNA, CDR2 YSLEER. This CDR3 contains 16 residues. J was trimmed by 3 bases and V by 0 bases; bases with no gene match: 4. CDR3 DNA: TGCGCCAGCAGCCAAGATTACAGGGGGTTCTACAATGAGCAGTTCTTC. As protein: CASSQDYRGFYNEQFF.

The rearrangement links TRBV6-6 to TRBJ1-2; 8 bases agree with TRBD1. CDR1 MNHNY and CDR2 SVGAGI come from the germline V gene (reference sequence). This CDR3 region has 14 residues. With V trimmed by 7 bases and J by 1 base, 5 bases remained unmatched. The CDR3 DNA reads TGTGCCAGCACCATGGACAGGGTTAACTATGGCTACACCTTC. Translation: CASTMDRVNYGYTF.

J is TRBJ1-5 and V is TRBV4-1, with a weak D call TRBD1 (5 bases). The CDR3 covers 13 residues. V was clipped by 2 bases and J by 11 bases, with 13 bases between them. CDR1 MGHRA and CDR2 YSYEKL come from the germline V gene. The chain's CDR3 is CASSQLVGEAQHF. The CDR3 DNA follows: TGCGCCAGCAGCCAATTGGTAGGGGAAGCCCAGCATTTT.